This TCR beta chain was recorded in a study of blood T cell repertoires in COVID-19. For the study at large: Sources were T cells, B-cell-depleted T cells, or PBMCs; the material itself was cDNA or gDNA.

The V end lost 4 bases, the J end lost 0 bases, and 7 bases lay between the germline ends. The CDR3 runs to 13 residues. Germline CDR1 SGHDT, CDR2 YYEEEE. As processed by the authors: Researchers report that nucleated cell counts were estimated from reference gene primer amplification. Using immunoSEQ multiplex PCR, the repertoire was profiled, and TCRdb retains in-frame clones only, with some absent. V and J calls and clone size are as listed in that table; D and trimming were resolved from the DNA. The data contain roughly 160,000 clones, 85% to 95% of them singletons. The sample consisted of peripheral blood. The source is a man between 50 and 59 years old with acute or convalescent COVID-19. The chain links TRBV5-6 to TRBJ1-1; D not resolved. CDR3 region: CASSTFMNTEAFF. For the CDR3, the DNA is TGTGCCAGCAGCACATTCATGAACACTGAAGCTTTCTTT.